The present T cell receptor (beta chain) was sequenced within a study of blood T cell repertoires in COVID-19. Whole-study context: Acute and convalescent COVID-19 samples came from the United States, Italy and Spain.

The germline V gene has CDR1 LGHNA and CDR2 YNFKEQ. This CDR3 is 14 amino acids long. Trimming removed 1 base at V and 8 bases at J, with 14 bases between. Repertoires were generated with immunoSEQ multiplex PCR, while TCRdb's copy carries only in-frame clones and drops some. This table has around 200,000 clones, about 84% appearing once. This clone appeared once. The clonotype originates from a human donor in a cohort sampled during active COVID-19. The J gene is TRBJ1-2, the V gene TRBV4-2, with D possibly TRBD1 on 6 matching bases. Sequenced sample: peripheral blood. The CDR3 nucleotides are TGTGCCAGCAGCCAAGCCGGACAGCGAAGGGGCTACACCTTC. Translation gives CASSQAGQRRGYTF.